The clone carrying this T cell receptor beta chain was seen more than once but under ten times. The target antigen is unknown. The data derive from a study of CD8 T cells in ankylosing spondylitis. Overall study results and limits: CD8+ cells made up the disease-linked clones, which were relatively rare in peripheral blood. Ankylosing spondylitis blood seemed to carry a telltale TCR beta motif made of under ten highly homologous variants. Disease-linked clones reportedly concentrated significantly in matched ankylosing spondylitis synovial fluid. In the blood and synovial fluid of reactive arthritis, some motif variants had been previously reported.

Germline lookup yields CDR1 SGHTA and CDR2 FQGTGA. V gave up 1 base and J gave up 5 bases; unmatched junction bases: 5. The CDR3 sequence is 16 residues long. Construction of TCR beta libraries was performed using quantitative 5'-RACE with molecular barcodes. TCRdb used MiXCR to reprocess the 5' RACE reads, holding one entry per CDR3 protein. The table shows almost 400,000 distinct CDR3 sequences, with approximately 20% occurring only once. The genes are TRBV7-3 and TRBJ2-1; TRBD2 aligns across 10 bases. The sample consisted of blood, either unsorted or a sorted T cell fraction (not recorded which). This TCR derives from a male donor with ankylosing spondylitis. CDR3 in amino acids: CASSLKGLAGDNEQFF. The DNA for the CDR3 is TGTGCCAGCAGCTTAAAGGGGCTAGCGGGAGACAATGAGCAGTTCTTC.